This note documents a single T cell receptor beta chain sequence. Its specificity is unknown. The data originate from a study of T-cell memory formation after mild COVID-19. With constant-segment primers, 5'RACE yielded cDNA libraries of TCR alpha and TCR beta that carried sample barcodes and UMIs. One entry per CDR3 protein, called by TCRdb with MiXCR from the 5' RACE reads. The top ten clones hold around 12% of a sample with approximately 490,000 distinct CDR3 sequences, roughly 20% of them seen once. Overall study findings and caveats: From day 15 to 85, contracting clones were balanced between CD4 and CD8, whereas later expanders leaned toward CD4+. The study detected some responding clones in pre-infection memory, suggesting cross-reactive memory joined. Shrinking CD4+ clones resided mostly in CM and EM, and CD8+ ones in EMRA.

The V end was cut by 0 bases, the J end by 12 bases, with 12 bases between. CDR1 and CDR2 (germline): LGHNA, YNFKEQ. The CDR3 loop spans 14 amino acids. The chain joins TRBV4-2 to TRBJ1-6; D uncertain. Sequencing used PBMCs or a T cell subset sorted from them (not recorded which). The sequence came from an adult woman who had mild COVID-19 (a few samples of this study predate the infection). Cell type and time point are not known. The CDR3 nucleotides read TGTGCCAGCAGCCAAGAAAGGGCCGGAGAACCCCTCCACTTT. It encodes CASSQERAGEPLHF.